The 14 T cell receptor beta chains below were found in one sample sequenced in a study of blood T cell repertoires in COVID-19. Profiled with immunoSEQ multiplex PCR; TCRdb holds only in-frame clones, not every one. The sample lists over 100,000 clones; 84% were seen once. The sequenced sample was peripheral blood. The receptors were sampled from a woman aged 45-60 years with acute or convalescent COVID-19.

The chain joins TRBV3-1 (or the pseudogene TRBV3-2) to TRBJ1-2, with TRBD1 identical over 12 bases. Looked up from germline, CDR1 is LGHDT and CDR2 is YNNKEL (reference sequence). Trimming cost V 3 bases and J 8 bases; bases outside gene matches: 10. This CDR3 has 16 residues. The CDR3 DNA follows: TGTGCCAGCAGCCAGGCCGGGACAGGGGGCGCGGGGGGCTACACCTTC. Translated, it gives CASSQAGTGGAGGYTF.

The V and J genes are TRBV27 and TRBJ2-1, with 10 bases identical to TRBD2. The germline V gene encodes CDR1 MNHEY and CDR2 SMNVEV (reference sequence). The CDR3 consists of 15 residues. V shed 0 bases, J shed 6 bases, and the junction held 2 bases outside the gene matches. CDR3 nucleotide sequence: TGTGCCAGCAGTTTATCATCTAGCGGGGGCAATGAGCAGTTCTTC. Translated, it gives CASSLSSSGGNEQFF.

The chain links TRBV30 to TRBJ1-3; D might be TRBD1 (6 bases). The CDR3 is 15 amino acids. Germline V gives CDR1 GTSNPN, CDR2 SVGIG (reference sequence). V was clipped by 2 bases and J by 0 bases, with 11 bases between them. The CDR3 is CAWSRQAISGNTIYF. For the CDR3, the DNA is TGTGCCTGGAGTCGACAGGCGATCTCTGGAAACACCATATATTTT.

The chain joins TRBV5-1 to TRBJ2-1; 12 bases fit TRBD2. Trimming removed 4 bases from V and 4 bases from J; junction bases left unmatched: 6. CDR3 length: 16 amino acids. CDR1 and CDR2 (germline): SGHRS, YFSETQ. CDR3 coding DNA: TGCGCCAGCAGCCCGGACCTAGCGGGGGGGTACAATGAGCAGTTCTTC. The encoded protein is CASSPDLAGGYNEQFF. Drawing the rest from reference TRBV5-1 and TRBJ2-1, the complete variable domain is KAGVTQTPRYLIKTRGQQVTLSCSPISGHRSVSWYQQTPGQGLQFLFEYFSETQRNKGNFPGRFSGRQFSNSRSEMNVSTLELGDSALYLCASSPDLAGGYNEQFFGPGTRLTVL.

This clone was seen just once. The rearrangement uses TRBV6-6 and TRBJ2-6; D unresolved. The CDR3 spans 14 residues. Germline values: CDR1 MNHNY, CDR2 SVGAGI (reference sequence). Trimming cost V 7 bases and J 0 bases, with 7 bases left between them. The CDR3 DNA is TGTGCCAGCACCGGAGTCTCTGGGGCCAACGTCCTGACTTTC. The encoded protein is CASTGVSGANVLTF.

The CDR3 sequence: CASSVQGARGYTF. CDR3 in DNA: TGTGCCAGCAGCGTTCAGGGGGCGCGTGGCTACACCTTC. The rearrangement joins TRBV9 to TRBJ1-2; TRBD1 matches 8 bases. After removal of 2 bases from V and 7 bases from J, the junction contained 4 bases not matched to a gene. Germline V gene lookup returns CDR1 SGDLS and CDR2 YYNGEE. The CDR3 runs to 13 residues.

CDR3 DNA sequence: TGTGCCAGCAGCTTTGGGACAGCATCAGCGGAAAAATACTTC. Amino acid sequence: CASSFGTASAEKYF. The chain carries TRBV7-2 and TRBJ2-7; 7 positions match TRBD1. The trim removed 3 bases at V and 13 bases at J, leaving 15 bases unmatched. Germline CDR1 and CDR2: SGHTA and FQGNSA. The CDR3 covers 14 residues.

J is TRBJ1-1 and V is TRBV12-3 or TRBV12-4, with 7 positions matching TRBD1. The J segment lost 5 bases and the V segment lost 6 bases, leaving 6 bases of the junction unmatched. The CDR3 has 13 amino acids. CDR3 nucleotides: TGTGCCAGCAGGATGACAGGGTATACTGAAGCTTTCTTT. Translation: CASRMTGYTEAFF.

The chain combines TRBV5-1 with TRBJ2-3, with 7 bases fitting TRBD1. The CDR3 runs 17 residues. Per the germline V gene, CDR1 is SGHRS and CDR2 is YFSETQ. V lost 0 bases and J lost 5; bases outside the gene matches: 12. The CDR3 nucleotides are TGCGCCAGCAGCTTGGGCCCCGCAGGGGGTGGGGGAGATACGCAGTATTTT. Amino acids: CASSLGPAGGGGDTQYF.

This clone appeared a single time. V and J are TRBV6-5 and TRBJ1-3, with D possibly matching TRBD1 (6 bases). Looked up from germline, CDR1 is MNHEY and CDR2 is SVGAGI. There are 16 residues in the CDR3. V lost 0 bases, J lost 0 bases, and 9 bases lay in between. This chain's CDR3 is CASSYSRDNSGNTIYF. The CDR3 coding sequence is TGTGCCAGCAGTTACTCACGGGACAACTCTGGAAACACCATATATTTT.

The chain is built from TRBV14 and TRBJ2-4, with D perhaps TRBD1 (5 bases). Looked up from germline, CDR1 is SGHDN and CDR2 is FVKESK. The CDR3 totals 16 residues. V was trimmed by 1 base and J by 3 bases, leaving 13 bases between them. The CDR3 spells CASSQGLDRSKNIQYF. For the CDR3, the DNA is TGTGCCAGCAGCCAAGGTTTAGACAGAAGCAAAAACATTCAGTACTTC. Complete variable domain (other parts from reference TRBV14 and TRBJ2-4): EAGVTQFPSHSVIEKGQTVTLRCDPISGHDNLYWYRRVMGKEIKFLLHFVKESKQDESGMPNNRFLAERTGGTYSTLKVQPAELEDSGVYFCASSQGLDRSKNIQYFGAGTRLSVL.

The gene calls are TRBV11-3 and TRBJ2-3, with TRBD2 matching 7 bases. The ends lost 5 bases at V and 1 base at J; junction bases unmatched: 6. The CDR3 sequence is 15 residues long. CDR1 and CDR2 from the germline V gene are SGHNT and YENEEA. CDR3 sequence reads: CASSQRSGGTDTQYF. The CDR3 DNA follows: TGTGCCAGCAGCCAACGAAGCGGGGGCACAGATACGCAGTATTTT.

The rearrangement joins TRBV23-1 to TRBJ1-4, with TRBD1 as a possible D gene (6 bases). TRBV23-1 is assigned to the ORF class and has an uncertain function. Trimming stripped 1 base from V and 6 bases from J, with 15 bases between. This CDR3 has 16 amino acids. The chain's CDR3 is CASSQWADRSYEKLFF. The CDR3 bases are TGCGCCAGCAGTCAATGGGCCGACAGGTCATATGAAAAACTGTTTTTT.

This sequence joins TRBV29-1 and TRBJ2-7; TRBD1 matches at 7 bases. J was trimmed by 0 bases and V by 4 bases; bases with no gene match: 9. The CDR3 is 15 amino acids. The V gene's germline CDR1 is SQVTM and CDR2 ANQGSEA. The CDR3 DNA is TGCAGCGTTGGAGACAGGGCGCTCAGCTCCTACGAGCAGTACTTC. It codes for CSVGDRALSSYEQYF.